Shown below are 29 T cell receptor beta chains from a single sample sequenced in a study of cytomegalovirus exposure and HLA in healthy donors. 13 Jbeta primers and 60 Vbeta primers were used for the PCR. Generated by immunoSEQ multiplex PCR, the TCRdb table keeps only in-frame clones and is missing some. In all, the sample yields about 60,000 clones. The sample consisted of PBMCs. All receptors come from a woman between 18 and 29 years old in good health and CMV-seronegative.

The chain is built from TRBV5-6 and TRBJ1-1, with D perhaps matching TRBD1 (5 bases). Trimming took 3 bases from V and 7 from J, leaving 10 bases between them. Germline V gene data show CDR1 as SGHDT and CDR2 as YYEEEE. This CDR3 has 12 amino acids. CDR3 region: CASSWGGFEAFF. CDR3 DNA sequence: TGTGCCAGCAGCTGGGGGGGGTTTGAAGCTTTCTTT.

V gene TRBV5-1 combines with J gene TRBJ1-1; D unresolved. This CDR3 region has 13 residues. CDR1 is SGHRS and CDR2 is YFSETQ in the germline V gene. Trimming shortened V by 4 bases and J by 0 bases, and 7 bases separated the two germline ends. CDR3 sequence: CASSQQMNTEAFF. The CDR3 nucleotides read TGCGCCAGCAGCCAACAGATGAACACTGAAGCTTTCTTT.

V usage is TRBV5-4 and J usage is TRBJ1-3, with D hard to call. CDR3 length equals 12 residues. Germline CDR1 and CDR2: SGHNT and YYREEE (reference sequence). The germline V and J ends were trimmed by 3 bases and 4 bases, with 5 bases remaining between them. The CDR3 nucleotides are TGTGCCAGCAGCTCAGTGGGAAACACCATATATTTT. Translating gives CASSSVGNTIYF.

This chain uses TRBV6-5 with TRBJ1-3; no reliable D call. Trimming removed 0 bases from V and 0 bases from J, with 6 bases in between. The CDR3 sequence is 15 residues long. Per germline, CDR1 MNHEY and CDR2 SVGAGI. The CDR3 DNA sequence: TGTGCCAGCAGTTACTCGGGCAGCTCTGGAAACACCATATATTTT. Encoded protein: CASSYSGSSGNTIYF.

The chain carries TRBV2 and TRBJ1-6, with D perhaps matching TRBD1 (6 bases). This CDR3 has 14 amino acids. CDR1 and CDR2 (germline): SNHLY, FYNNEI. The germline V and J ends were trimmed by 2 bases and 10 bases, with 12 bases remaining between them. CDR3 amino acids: CASSETGKESPLHF. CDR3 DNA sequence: TGTGCCAGCAGTGAAACAGGGAAGGAATCACCCCTCCACTTT.

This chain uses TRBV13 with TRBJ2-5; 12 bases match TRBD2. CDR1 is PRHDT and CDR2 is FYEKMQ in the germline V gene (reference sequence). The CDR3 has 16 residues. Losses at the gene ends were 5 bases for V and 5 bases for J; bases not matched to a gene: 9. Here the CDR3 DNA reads TGTGCCAGCAGCCTTCGGACTAGCGGGGAGAAGGAGACCCAGTACTTC. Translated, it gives CASSLRTSGEKETQYF.

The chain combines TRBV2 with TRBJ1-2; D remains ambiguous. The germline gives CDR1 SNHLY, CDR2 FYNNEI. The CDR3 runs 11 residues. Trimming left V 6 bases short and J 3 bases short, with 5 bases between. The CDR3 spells CASRYYYGYTF. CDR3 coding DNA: TGTGCCAGCAGATACTACTATGGCTACACCTTC.

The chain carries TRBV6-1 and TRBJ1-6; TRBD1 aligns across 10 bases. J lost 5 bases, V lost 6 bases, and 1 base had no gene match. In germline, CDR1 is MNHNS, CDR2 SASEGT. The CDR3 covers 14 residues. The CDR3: CASRGTGDNSPLHF. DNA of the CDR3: TGTGCCAGCAGGGGGACAGGGGATAATTCACCCCTCCACTTT.

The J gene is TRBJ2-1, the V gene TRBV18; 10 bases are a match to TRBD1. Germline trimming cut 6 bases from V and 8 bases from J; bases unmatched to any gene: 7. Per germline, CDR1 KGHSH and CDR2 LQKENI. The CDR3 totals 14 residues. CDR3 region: CASSMDRGSYEQFF. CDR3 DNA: TGTGCCAGCTCGATGGACAGGGGGTCCTATGAGCAGTTCTTC.

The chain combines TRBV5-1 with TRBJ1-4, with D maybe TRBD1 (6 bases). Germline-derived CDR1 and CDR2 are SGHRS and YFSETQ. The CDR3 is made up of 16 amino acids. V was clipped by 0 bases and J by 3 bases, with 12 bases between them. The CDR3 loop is CASSLAGVAANEKLFF. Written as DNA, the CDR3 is TGCGCCAGCAGCTTGGCAGGGGTCGCGGCTAATGAAAAACTGTTTTTT.

The CDR3 region is CASRTPDRYGYTF. The CDR3 region has the DNA TGTGCCAGCAGGACCCCCGACAGGTATGGCTACACCTTC. V usage is TRBV28 and J usage is TRBJ1-2; the D gene is possibly TRBD1 (6 bases). This CDR3 has 13 amino acids. With 6 bases removed from V and 5 bases from J, the gap between germline ends came to 13 bases. Germline V gene sequence: CDR1 MDHEN, CDR2 SYDVKM.

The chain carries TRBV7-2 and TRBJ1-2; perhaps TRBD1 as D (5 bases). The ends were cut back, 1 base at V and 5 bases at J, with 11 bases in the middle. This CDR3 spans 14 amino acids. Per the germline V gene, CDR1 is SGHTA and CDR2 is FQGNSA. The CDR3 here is CASSLDYRKYGYTF. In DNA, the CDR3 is TGTGCCAGCAGCTTAGACTACAGGAAATATGGCTACACCTTC.

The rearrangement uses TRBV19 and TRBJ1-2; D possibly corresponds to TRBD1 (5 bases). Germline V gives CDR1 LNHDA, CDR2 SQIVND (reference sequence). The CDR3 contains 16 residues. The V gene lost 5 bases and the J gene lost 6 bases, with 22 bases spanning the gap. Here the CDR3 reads CASSPGPGYVPDGYTF. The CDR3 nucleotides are TGTGCCAGTAGTCCCGGTCCAGGGTACGTCCCAGATGGCTACACCTTC.

DNA of the CDR3: TGTGCCACCTCAGGACAGGCGAACACCGGGGAGCTGTTTTTT. Its protein is CATSGQANTGELFF. The genes are TRBV15 and TRBJ2-2; 7 positions match TRBD1. This CDR3 is built from 14 residues. Germline trimming cut 8 bases from V and 0 bases from J; bases unmatched to any gene: 3. Germline CDR1 reads LNHNV; CDR2 reads YYDKDF (reference sequence). The entire variable domain, with the rest obtained from reference TRBV15 and TRBJ2-2, is as follows: DAMVIQNPRYQVTQFGKPVTLSCSQTLNHNVMYWYQQKSSQAPKLLFHYYDKDFNNEADTPDNFQSRRPNTSFCFLDIRSPGLGDTAMYLCATSGQANTGELFFGEGSRLTVL.

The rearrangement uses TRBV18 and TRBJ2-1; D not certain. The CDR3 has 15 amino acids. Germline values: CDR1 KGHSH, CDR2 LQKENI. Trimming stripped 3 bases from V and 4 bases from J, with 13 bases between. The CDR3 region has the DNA TGTGCCAGCTCACCCTTCCGTGGAGATTACAATGAGCAGTTCTTC. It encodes CASSPFRGDYNEQFF.

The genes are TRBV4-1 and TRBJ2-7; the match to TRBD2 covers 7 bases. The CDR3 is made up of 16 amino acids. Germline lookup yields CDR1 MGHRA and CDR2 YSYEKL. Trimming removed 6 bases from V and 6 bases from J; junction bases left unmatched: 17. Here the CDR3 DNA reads TGCGCCAGCAGTCGGCGCCCCCGGGAGGACGGGAGCGAGCAGTACTTC. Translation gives CASSRRPREDGSEQYF.

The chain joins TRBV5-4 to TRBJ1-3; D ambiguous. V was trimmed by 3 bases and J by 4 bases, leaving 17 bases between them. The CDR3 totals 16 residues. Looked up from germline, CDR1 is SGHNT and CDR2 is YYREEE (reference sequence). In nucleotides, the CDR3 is TGTGCCAGCAGCTCCCGGAGGTCTGGATCCGGAAACACCATATATTTT. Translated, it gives CASSSRRSGSGNTIYF. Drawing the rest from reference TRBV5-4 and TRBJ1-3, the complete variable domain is ETGVTQSPTHLIKTRGQQVTLRCSSQSGHNTVSWYQQALGQGPQFIFQYYREEENGRGNFPPRFSGLQFPNYSSELNVNALELDDSALYLCASSSRRSGSGNTIYFGEGSWLTVV.

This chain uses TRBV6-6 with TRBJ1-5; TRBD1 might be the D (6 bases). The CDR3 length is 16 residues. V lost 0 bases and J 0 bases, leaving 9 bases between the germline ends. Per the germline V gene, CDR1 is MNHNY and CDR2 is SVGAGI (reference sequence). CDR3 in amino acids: CASSYSGTYSNQPQHF. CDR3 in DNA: TGTGCCAGCAGTTACTCCGGGACATATAGCAATCAGCCCCAGCATTTT.

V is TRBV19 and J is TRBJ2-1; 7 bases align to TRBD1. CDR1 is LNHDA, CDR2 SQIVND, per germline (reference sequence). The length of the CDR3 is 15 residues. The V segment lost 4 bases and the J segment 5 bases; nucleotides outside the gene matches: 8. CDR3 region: CASSTDREPDNEQFF. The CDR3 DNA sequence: TGTGCCAGTAGTACCGACAGGGAGCCCGACAATGAGCAGTTCTTC.

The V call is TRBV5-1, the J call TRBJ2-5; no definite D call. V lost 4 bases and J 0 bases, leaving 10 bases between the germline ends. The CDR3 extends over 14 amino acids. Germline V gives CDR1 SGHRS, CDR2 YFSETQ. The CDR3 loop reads CASSLRWYQETQYF. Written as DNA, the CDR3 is TGCGCCAGCAGCCTGAGGTGGTACCAAGAGACCCAGTACTTC. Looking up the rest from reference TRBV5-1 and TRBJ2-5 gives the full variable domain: KAGVTQTPRYLIKTRGQQVTLSCSPISGHRSVSWYQQTPGQGLQFLFEYFSETQRNKGNFPGRFSGRQFSNSRSEMNVSTLELGDSALYLCASSLRWYQETQYFGPGTRLLVL.

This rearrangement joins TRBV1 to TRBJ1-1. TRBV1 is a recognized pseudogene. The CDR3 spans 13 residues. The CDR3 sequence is CTSSQEGGTEAFF. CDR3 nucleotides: TGCACCAGCAGCCAAGAGGGGGGAACTGAAGCTTTCTTT.

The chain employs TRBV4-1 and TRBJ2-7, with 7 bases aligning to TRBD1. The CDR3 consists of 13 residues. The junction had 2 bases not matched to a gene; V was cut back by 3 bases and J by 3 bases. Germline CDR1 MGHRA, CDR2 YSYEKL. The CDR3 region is CASSHSGGYEQYF. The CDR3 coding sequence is TGCGCCAGCAGCCATTCAGGGGGCTACGAGCAGTACTTC.

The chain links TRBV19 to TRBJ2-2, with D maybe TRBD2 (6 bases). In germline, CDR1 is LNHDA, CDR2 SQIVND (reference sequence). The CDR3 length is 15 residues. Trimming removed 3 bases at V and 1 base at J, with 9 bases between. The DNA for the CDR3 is TGTGCCAGTAGTATTAGGGGAGGGAACACCGGGGAGCTGTTTTTT. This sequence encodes CASSIRGGNTGELFF. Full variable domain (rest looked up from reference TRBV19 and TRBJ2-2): DGGITQSPKYLFRKEGQNVTLSCEQNLNHDAMYWYRQDPGQGLRLIYYSQIVNDFQKGDIAEGYSVSREKKESFPLTVTSAQKNPTAFYLCASSIRGGNTGELFFGEGSRLTVL.

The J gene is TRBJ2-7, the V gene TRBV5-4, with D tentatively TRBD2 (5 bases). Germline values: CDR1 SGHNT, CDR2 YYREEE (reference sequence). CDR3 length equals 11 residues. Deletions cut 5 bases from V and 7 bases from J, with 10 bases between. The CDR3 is CASSYTGEQYF. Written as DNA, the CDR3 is TGTGCCAGCAGTTACACGGGGGAGCAGTACTTC.

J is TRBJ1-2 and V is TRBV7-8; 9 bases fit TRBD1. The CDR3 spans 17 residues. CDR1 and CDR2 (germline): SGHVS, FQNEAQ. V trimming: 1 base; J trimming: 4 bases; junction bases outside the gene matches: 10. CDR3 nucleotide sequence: TGTGCCAGCAGCTTAGGGCCCTGGTCGGGACAGGGCTATGGCTACACCTTC. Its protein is CASSLGPWSGQGYGYTF.

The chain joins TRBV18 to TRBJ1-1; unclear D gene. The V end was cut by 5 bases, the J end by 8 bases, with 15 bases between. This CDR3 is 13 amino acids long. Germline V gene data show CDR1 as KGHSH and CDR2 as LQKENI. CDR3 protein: CASSEAAASEAFF. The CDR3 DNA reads TGTGCCAGCTCAGAGGCGGCCGCTAGCGAAGCTTTCTTT. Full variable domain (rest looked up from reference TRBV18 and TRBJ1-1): NAGVMQNPRHLVRRRGQEARLRCSPMKGHSHVYWYRQLPEEGLKFMVYLQKENIIDESGMPKERFSAEFPKEGPSILRIQQVVRGDSAAYFCASSEAAASEAFFGQGTRLTVV.

In DNA, the CDR3 is TGCGCCAGCAGCTTTCGGGGGGGTACTAGCGGGACTGGCGAGCAGTACTTC. Translation gives CASSFRGGTSGTGEQYF. This chain links TRBV5-1 with TRBJ2-7; 10 positions agree with TRBD2. The CDR3 runs to 17 residues. Trimming cost V 2 bases and J 6 bases; bases outside gene matches: 14. Germline V gene data show CDR1 as SGHRS and CDR2 as YFSETQ.

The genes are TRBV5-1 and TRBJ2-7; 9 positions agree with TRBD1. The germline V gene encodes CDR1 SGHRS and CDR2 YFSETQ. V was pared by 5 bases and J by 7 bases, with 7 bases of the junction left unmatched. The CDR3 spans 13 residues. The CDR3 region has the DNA TGCGCCAGCAGTTCACAGGGGGCGTGGGAGCAGTACTTC. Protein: CASSSQGAWEQYF.

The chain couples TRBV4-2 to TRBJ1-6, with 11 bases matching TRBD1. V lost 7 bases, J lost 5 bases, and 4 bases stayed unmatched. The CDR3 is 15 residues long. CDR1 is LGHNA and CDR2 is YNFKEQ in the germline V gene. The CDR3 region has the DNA TGTGCCAGCAACCGGGACAGGGGGGATAATTCACCCCTCCACTTT. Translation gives CASNRDRGDNSPLHF.